Following are 20 T cell receptor beta chains from one sample sequenced in a study of technical replicates of blood from several donors. Sequencing used immunoSEQ multiplex PCR; TCRdb keeps in-frame clones, though not all of them. The sample records about 72,000 clones, just under 97% being singletons. The sequenced sample was T cells isolated from PBMCs. The receptors here all came from a human donor in good health.

The chain couples TRBV5-1 to TRBJ2-1; 9 bases fit TRBD1. Germline CDR1 SGHRS, CDR2 YFSETQ. J gave up 8 bases and V 3 bases, and 15 bases lay outside the gene matches. The CDR3 extends over 17 amino acids. In nucleotides, the CDR3 is TGCGCCAGCAGCTACAGAGTTGCCGGGACAGGGCACCATGAGCAGTTCTTC. Translation gives CASSYRVAGTGHHEQFF.

The chain uses TRBV5-1 and TRBJ2-5, with D tentatively TRBD1 (6 bases). From germline, CDR1 is SGHRS and CDR2 YFSETQ. This CDR3 is 15 amino acids long. V was clipped by 4 bases and J by 5 bases, with 18 bases between them. The CDR3 DNA sequence: TGCGCCAGCAGCGAAACAGGGACCCCGGAGGAGACCCAGTACTTC. Translation gives CASSETGTPEETQYF.

V usage is TRBV4-1 and J usage is TRBJ2-7, with D perhaps TRBD2 (6 bases). Between the trimmed V and J ends, which lost 0 bases and 1 base, there was a span of 16 bases. Germline CDR1 MGHRA, CDR2 YSYEKL. The CDR3 covers 17 residues. In DNA, the CDR3 is TGCGCCAGCAGCCAAGATCTGAGTAGCGGAGATTCCTACGAGCAGTACTTC. This gives the protein CASSQDLSSGDSYEQYF.

The chain couples TRBV19 to TRBJ1-5, with a weak D call TRBD1 (5 bases). The CDR3 spans 16 residues. Germline V lookup: CDR1 LNHDA, CDR2 SQIVND (reference sequence). Trimming removed 5 bases from V and 0 bases from J, with 14 bases in between. CDR3 coding DNA: TGTGCCAGTAGTGCCCGGGACTGGTATAGCAATCAGCCCCAGCATTTT. It translates to CASSARDWYSNQPQHF.

The gene calls are TRBV7-9 and TRBJ1-2, with D perhaps TRBD1 (5 bases). This CDR3 spans 16 amino acids. The germline CDR1 and CDR2 sequences are SEHNR and FQNEAQ (reference sequence). V lost 5 bases and J lost 3, with 19 bases in between. The CDR3 here is CASSPQGGALDYGYTF. The CDR3 nucleotides are TGTGCCAGCAGCCCCCAGGGCGGAGCCTTGGACTATGGCTACACCTTC. The full variable domain, its missing parts supplied by reference TRBV7-9 and TRBJ1-2, is DTGVSQNPRHKITKRGQNVTFRCDPISEHNRLYWYRQTLGQGPEFLTYFQNEAQLEKSRLLSDRFSAERPKGSFSTLEIQRTEQGDSAMYLCASSPQGGALDYGYTFGSGTRLTVV.

The chain uses TRBV9 and TRBJ1-2, with 7 bases identical to TRBD1. From germline, CDR1 is SGDLS and CDR2 YYNGEE. J gave up 3 bases and V 4 bases, and 9 bases lay outside the gene matches. The CDR3 has 15 amino acids. The CDR3 DNA reads TGTGCCAGCAGCTCCGACCGGGACAGCCACTATGGCTACACCTTC. Translated, it gives CASSSDRDSHYGYTF.

The chain carries TRBV19 and TRBJ1-1; 8 bases fit TRBD1. This CDR3 is built from 16 residues. The germline gives CDR1 LNHDA, CDR2 SQIVND (reference sequence). The J segment lost 0 bases and the V segment lost 7 bases, leaving 10 bases of the junction unmatched. The CDR3 reads CASIPWPGGMNTEAFF. The CDR3 nucleotides read TGTGCCAGTATCCCCTGGCCAGGGGGCATGAACACTGAAGCTTTCTTT. Variable domain in full (rest from reference TRBV19 and TRBJ1-1): DGGITQSPKYLFRKEGQNVTLSCEQNLNHDAMYWYRQDPGQGLRLIYYSQIVNDFQKGDIAEGYSVSREKKESFPLTVTSAQKNPTAFYLCASIPWPGGMNTEAFFGQGTRLTVV.

This clone has more than one count but fewer than ten. The CDR3 protein is CASRKGQGYEQYF. The CDR3 DNA follows: TGTGCCAGCAGGAAGGGACAGGGGTACGAGCAGTACTTC. The chain couples TRBV6-5 to TRBJ2-7; 10 positions agree with TRBD1. Germline V gives CDR1 MNHEY, CDR2 SVGAGI. The V segment lost 6 bases and the J segment 4 bases; nucleotides outside the gene matches: 3. This CDR3 is built from 13 residues.

The chain joins TRBV28 to TRBJ2-7; D possibly corresponds to TRBD1 (5 bases). Germline V gene lookup returns CDR1 MDHEN and CDR2 SYDVKM. This CDR3 comprises 12 residues. CDR3 residues: CATIRGTYEQYF. The CDR3 bases are TGTGCAACTATAAGGGGAACCTACGAGCAGTACTTC.

This rearrangement joins TRBV4-2 to TRBJ1-1; tentatively, D is TRBD1 (6 bases). Trimming removed 1 base at V and 3 bases at J, with 15 bases between. The germline gives CDR1 LGHNA, CDR2 YNFKEQ. The length of the CDR3 is 16 residues. The CDR3 DNA reads as TGTGCCAGCAGCCAAGTTTCTTACAGGGATGACACTGAAGCTTTCTTT. It specifies CASSQVSYRDDTEAFF.

The gene calls are TRBV10-1 and TRBJ2-5; 7 nucleotides align to TRBD1. The CDR3 loop spans 16 amino acids. V lost 6 bases and J lost 0; bases outside the gene matches: 10. The germline CDR1 and CDR2 sequences are WNHNN and SYGVQD (reference sequence). The CDR3 DNA is TGCGCCAGCAGCCCCGACAGGGAAGGGGACCAAGAGACCCAGTACTTC. Its translation: CASSPDREGDQETQYF.

This rearrangement joins TRBV6-5 to TRBJ2-7, with D tentatively TRBD1 (5 bases). CDR1 and CDR2 from the germline V gene are MNHEY and SVGAGI. The CDR3 length is 14 residues. V was shortened by 5 bases and J by 2 bases, with 13 bases between the two germline ends. The CDR3 sequence: CASSTETVPYEQYF. The DNA of the CDR3 is TGTGCCAGCAGTACAGAGACAGTTCCCTACGAGCAGTACTTC.

This clone has just one count. The chain links TRBV5-1 to TRBJ2-7; 7 bases line up with TRBD1. Germline assignment: CDR1 SGHRS and CDR2 YFSETQ. The CDR3 length is 15 residues. J was trimmed by 2 bases and V by 5 bases; bases with no gene match: 10. CDR3 in amino acids: CASRPTGAKTYEQYF. The CDR3 bases are TGCGCCAGCAGACCAACAGGGGCGAAAACCTACGAGCAGTACTTC.

The chain employs TRBV28 and TRBJ2-1; D unclear. Trimming pared 0 bases from V and 5 bases from J, leaving 8 bases between. This CDR3 has 14 amino acids. Germline V CDR1 and CDR2: MDHEN, SYDVKM. This CDR3 is CASSLWRSHNEQFF. Written as DNA, the CDR3 is TGTGCCAGCAGTTTATGGCGTTCCCACAATGAGCAGTTCTTC.

This chain links TRBV5-1 with TRBJ2-1, with a possible D match to TRBD1 (5 bases). The germline V and J ends were trimmed by 2 bases and 8 bases, with 17 bases remaining between them. Germline CDR1 reads SGHRS; CDR2 reads YFSETQ. The CDR3 contains 15 residues. The CDR3 DNA follows: TGCGCCAGCAGCTTACCCTTAGCAGGGTTCGATGAGCAGTTCTTC. Amino acid sequence: CASSLPLAGFDEQFF.

A note on this clone: Other nucleotide sequences from this sample produce the same CDR3. The chain joins TRBV5-1 to TRBJ2-3, with a weak D call TRBD2 (5 bases). V was pared by 5 bases and J by 0 bases, with 10 bases between. The CDR3 runs to 14 residues. The V gene's germline CDR1 is SGHRS and CDR2 YFSETQ. CDR3 amino acids: CASSLASSTDTQYF. CDR3 in DNA: TGCGCCAGCAGTTTAGCGAGTAGCACAGATACGCAGTATTTT.

This clone was detected only a few times. The chain has TRBV19 and TRBJ2-7, with 8 nucleotides matching TRBD2. This CDR3 is 14 amino acids long. V lost 8 bases, J lost 5 bases, and 11 bases stayed unmatched. The germline CDR1 and CDR2 sequences are LNHDA and SQIVND (reference sequence). CDR3 protein: CASAVGLASHEQYF. The DNA of the CDR3 is TGTGCCAGTGCCGTTGGACTAGCTTCACACGAGCAGTACTTC.

The chain employs TRBV5-1 and TRBJ2-7; tentatively, D is TRBD1 (6 bases). V lost 4 bases, J lost 2 bases, and 13 bases lay in between. The germline gives CDR1 SGHRS, CDR2 YFSETQ. The CDR3 is made up of 14 amino acids. CDR3 coding DNA: TGCGCCAGCAGCCAGTCTTGGACAGCCTACGAGCAGTACTTC. This encodes CASSQSWTAYEQYF.

V usage is TRBV5-6 and J usage is TRBJ2-5; a possible D gene is TRBD1 (5 bases). V was cut by 0 bases and J by 5 bases, with 11 bases left in between. Germline lookup yields CDR1 SGHDT and CDR2 YYEEEE. This CDR3 comprises 14 residues. Here the CDR3 DNA reads TGTGCCAGCAGCTTGGGGGGCCGAAGGGAGACCCAGTACTTC. Translation: CASSLGGRRETQYF.

The J gene is TRBJ2-3, the V gene TRBV4-1; TRBD2 matches at 9 bases. CDR1 is MGHRA, CDR2 YSYEKL, per germline. Trimming cost V 1 base and J 4 bases; bases outside gene matches: 3. The CDR3 loop spans 15 amino acids. The CDR3 coding sequence is TGCGCCAGCAGCCAAGCACTAGCGGGTTCAGATACGCAGTATTTT. Amino acid sequence: CASSQALAGSDTQYF.